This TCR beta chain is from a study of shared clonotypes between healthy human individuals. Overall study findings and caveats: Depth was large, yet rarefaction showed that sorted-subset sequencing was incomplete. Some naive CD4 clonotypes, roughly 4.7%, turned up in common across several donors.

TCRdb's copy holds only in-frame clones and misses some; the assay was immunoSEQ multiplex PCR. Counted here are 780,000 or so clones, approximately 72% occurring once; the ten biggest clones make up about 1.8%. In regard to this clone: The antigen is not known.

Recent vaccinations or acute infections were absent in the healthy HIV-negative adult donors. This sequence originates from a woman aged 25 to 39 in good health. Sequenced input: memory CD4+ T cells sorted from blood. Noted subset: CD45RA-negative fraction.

CDR3 protein: CASSGGLAGGVEQFF. The CDR3 bases are TGCGCCAGCAGTGGAGGACTAGCGGGAGGGGTTGAGCAGTTCTTC. The rearrangement joins TRBV10-2 to TRBJ2-1; 15 nucleotides line up with TRBD2. This CDR3 is built from 15 residues. The V gene end was trimmed by 4 bases and the J gene end by 9 bases; junction bases not matched to a gene: 4. Looked up from germline, CDR1 is WSHSY and CDR2 is SAAADI.